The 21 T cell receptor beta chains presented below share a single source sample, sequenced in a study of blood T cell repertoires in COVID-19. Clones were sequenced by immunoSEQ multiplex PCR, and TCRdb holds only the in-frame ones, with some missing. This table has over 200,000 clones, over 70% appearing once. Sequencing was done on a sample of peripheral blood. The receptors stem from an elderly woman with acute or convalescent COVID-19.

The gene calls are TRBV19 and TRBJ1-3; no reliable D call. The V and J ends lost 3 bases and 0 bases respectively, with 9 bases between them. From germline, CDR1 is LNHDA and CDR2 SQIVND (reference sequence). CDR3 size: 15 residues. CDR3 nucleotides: TGTGCCAGTAGTATCCGCGATAGCTCTGGAAACACCATATATTTT. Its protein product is CASSIRDSSGNTIYF. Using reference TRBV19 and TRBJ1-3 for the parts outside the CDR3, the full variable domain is DGGITQSPKYLFRKEGQNVTLSCEQNLNHDAMYWYRQDPGQGLRLIYYSQIVNDFQKGDIAEGYSVSREKKESFPLTVTSAQKNPTAFYLCASSIRDSSGNTIYFGEGSWLTVV.

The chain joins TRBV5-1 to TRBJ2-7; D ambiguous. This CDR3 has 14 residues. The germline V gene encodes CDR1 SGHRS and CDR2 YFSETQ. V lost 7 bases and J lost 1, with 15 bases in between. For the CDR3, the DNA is TGCGCCAGCGGCTGGTCGGAGCCGTCCTACGAGCAGTACTTC. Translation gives CASGWSEPSYEQYF.

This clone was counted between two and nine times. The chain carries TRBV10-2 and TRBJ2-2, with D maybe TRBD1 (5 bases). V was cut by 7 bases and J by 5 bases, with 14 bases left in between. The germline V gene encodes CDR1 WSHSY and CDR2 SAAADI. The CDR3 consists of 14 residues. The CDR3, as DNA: TGCGCCAGCACCCAAGGGGTCGAAACCGGGGAGCTGTTTTTT. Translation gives CASTQGVETGELFF.

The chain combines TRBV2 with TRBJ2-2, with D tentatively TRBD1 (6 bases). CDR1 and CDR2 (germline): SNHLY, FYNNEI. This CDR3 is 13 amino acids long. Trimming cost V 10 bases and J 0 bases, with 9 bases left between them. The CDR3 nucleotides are TGTGCCATACAGGGATCGAACACCGGGGAGCTGTTTTTT. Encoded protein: CAIQGSNTGELFF.

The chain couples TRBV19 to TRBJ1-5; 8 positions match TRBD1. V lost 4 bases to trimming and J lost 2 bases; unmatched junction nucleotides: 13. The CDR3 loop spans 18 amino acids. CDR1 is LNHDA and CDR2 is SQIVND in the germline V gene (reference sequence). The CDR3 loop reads CASSRLTGVDFRNQPQHF. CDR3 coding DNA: TGTGCCAGTAGTAGATTGACAGGGGTCGACTTTCGCAATCAGCCCCAGCATTTT.

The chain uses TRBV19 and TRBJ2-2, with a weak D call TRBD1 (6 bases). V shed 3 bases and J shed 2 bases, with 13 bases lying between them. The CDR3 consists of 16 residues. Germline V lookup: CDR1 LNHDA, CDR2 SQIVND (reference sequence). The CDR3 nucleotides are TGTGCCAGTAGTATGTTGGCAGGGGACAACACCGGGGAGCTGTTTTTT. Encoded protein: CASSMLAGDNTGELFF.

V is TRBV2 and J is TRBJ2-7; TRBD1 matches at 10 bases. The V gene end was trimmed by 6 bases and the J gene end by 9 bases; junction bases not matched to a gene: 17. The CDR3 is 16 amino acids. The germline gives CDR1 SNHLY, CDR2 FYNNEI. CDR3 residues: CASRADSGTGASGQYF. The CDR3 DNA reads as TGTGCCAGCAGAGCAGACTCCGGGACAGGGGCCTCGGGGCAGTACTTC. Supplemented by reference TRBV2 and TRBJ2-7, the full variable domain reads EPEVTQTPSHQVTQMGQEVILRCVPISNHLYFYWYRQILGQKVEFLVSFYNNEISEKSEIFDDQFSVERPDGSNFTLKIRSTKLEDSAMYFCASRADSGTGASGQYFGPGTRLTVT.

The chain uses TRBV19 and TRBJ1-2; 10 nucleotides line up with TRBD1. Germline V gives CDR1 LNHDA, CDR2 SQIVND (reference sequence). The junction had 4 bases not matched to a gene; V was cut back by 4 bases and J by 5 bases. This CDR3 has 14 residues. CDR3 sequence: CASSTQGQGYGYTF. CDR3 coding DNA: TGTGCCAGTAGTACCCAGGGACAGGGGTATGGCTACACCTTC.

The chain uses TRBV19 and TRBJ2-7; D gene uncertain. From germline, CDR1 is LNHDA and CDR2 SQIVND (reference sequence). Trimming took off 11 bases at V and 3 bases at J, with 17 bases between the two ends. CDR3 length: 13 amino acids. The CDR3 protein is CAQILSFYYEQYF. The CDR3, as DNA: TGTGCCCAAATACTGAGCTTCTACTACGAGCAGTACTTC.

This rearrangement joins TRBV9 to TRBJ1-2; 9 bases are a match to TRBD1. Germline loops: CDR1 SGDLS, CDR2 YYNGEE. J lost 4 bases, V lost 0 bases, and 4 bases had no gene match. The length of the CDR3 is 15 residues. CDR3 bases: TGTGCCAGCAGCGTAGGGGACAGGGAGGCCTATGGCTACACCTTC. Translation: CASSVGDREAYGYTF.

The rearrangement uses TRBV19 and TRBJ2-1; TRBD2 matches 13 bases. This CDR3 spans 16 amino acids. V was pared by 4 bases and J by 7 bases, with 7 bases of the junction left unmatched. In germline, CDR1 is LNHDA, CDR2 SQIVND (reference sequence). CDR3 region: CASSTILAGGPNEQFF. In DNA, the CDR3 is TGTGCCAGTAGTACGATACTAGCGGGAGGGCCGAATGAGCAGTTCTTC.

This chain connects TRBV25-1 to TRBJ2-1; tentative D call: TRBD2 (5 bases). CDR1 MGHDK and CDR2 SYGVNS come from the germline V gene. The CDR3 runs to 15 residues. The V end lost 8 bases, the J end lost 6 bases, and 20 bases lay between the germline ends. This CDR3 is CASARIEGNGNEQFF. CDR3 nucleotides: TGTGCCAGCGCCCGAATTGAGGGAAACGGCAATGAGCAGTTCTTC.

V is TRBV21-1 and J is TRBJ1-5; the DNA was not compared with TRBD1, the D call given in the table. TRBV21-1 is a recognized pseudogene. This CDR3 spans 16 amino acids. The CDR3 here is CASSKSQGDSNQPQHF. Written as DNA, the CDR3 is TGTGCCAGCAGCAAGTCCCAGGGTGATAGCAATCAGCCCCAGCATTTT.

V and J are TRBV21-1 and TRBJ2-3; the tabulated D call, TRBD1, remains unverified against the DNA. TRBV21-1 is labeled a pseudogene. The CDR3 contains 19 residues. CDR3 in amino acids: CASSKKARQGNDRANTQYF. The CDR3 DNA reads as TGTGCCAGCAGCAAAAAGGCTAGGCAGGGGAATGATCGGGCAAATACGCAGTATTTT.

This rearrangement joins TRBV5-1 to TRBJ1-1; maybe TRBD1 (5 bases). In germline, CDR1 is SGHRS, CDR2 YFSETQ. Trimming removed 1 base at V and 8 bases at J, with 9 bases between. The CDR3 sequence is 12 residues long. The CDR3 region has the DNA TGCGCCAGCAGCTTGAGGGGCGAGGAAGCTTTCTTT. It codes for CASSLRGEEAFF.

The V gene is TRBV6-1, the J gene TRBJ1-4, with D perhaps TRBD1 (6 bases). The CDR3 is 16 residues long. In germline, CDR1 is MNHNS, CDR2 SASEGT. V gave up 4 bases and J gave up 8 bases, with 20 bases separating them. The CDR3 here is CASSGTRAGEGEKLFF. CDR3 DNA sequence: TGTGCCAGCAGTGGAACCCGGGCAGGGGAAGGAGAAAAACTGTTTTTT.

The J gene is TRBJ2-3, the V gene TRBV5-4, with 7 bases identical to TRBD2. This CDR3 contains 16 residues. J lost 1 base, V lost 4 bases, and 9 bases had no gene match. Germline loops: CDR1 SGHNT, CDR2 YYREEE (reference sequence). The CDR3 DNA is TGTGCCAGCAGCCCCCCGGGCGCGGGGGGCACAGATACGCAGTATTTT. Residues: CASSPPGAGGTDTQYF.

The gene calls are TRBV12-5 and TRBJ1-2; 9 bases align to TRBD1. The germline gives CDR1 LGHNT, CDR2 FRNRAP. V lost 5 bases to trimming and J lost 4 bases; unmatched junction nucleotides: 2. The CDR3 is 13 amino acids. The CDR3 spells CASGTTGGYGYTF. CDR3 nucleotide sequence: TGTGCTAGTGGTACGACAGGGGGCTATGGCTACACCTTC.

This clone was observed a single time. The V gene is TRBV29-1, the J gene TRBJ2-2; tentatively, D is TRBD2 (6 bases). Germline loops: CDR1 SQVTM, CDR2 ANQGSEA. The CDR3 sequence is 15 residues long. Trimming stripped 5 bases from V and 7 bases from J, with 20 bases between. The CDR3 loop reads CSVQPDGGLGGELFF. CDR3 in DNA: TGCAGCGTTCAGCCGGACGGGGGATTGGGCGGGGAGCTGTTTTTT.

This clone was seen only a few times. The CDR3 sequence is CSVDRRTGTETQYF. In DNA, the CDR3 is TGCAGCGTTGACCGAAGGACAGGGACAGAGACCCAGTACTTC. The chain recombines TRBV29-1 with TRBJ2-5; TRBD1 matches at 8 bases. CDR1 and CDR2 from the germline V gene are SQVTM and ANQGSEA. Trimming removed 3 bases from V and 4 bases from J; junction bases left unmatched: 7. This CDR3 contains 14 residues.

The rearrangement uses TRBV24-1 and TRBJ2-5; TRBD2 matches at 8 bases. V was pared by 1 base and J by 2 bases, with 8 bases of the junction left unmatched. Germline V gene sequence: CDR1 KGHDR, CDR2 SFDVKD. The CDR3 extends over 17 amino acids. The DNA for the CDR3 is TGTGCCACCAGTGATTTAGGAAGCGGGGGAAATCAAGAGACCCAGTACTTC. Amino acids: CATSDLGSGGNQETQYF.